This T cell receptor beta chain was found in a study of T cell responses to AZD1222 COVID-19 vaccine. TCRdb keeps only in-frame clones here, not all; method: immunoSEQ multiplex PCR. Of about 130,000 clones in the sample, approximately 85% are singletons; the top ten hold just under 4.5%. This clone was picked up one time. The sample in question was peripheral blood, obtained 28 days after the second AZD1222 dose. The origin of this receptor is an adult who received the AZD1222 COVID-19 vaccine.

The DNA of the CDR3 is TGTGCCAGCAGCCCCCTCGGGGGGAGAAACACCATATATTTT. It codes for CASSPLGGRNTIYF. The chain combines TRBV3-1 (or the pseudogene TRBV3-2) with TRBJ1-3; D is perhaps TRBD1 (5 bases). CDR1 is LGHDT, CDR2 YNNKEL, per germline (reference sequence). The length of the CDR3 is 14 residues. Trimming pared 4 bases from V and 5 bases from J, leaving 12 bases between.